This TCR beta chain was recorded in a study of response to subunit inactivated influenza vaccine. The CDR3 has 14 residues. V lost 3 bases and J lost 4, with 13 bases in between. Via MiXCR, TCRdb re-called the RT-PCR reads, giving one row per CDR3 protein. The sample has about 780,000 distinct CDR3 sequences, approximately 17% seen once; the top ten hold roughly 11%. This clonotype appeared a few times. This clonotype was sampled from a man aged 50 or older who received an inactivated influenza vaccine. The chain uses TRBV12-3 or TRBV12-4 and TRBJ2-7, with D possibly being TRBD2 (6 bases). Sequencing was performed on PBMCs from blood, taken 5 days after vaccination. The CDR3 spells CASSLRAGRYEQYF. The CDR3 region has the DNA TGTGCCAGCAGTTTGAGGGCAGGGAGGTACGAGCAGTACTTC.